This T cell receptor (beta chain) was obtained from a study of tumor-infiltrating lymphocytes in primary liver carcinoma (dated by TCRdb to 2016 to 2017). In terms of the full investigation: Surgical resection was performed in China between 2015 and early 2016 on several patients with histopathologically diagnosed primary liver carcinoma. The five patients, three men and two women aged 30 to 69 years, had hepatocellular carcinoma (four) or combined HCC and intrahepatic cholangiocarcinoma (one). The tumors of the five patients were staged as T1-T3 N0M0, with maximum diameters ranging from roughly 4.2 to 11 cm. Each sample produced about 3.5 to 7.13 million productive TCRbeta reads, and read depth showed no significant difference between tissue types. Across five regions of each liver tumor, along with adjacent normal tissue and blood, the study brought together TCRbeta repertoire sequencing, expression microarrays and whole-exome sequencing. TCRbeta repertoire sequencing covered 35 specimens from 5 patients: 25 or so tumor regions, 5 adjacent noncancerous liver tissues and 5 peripheral blood samples. Technical replicate repertoires showed high reproducibility, with mean shared-clone rates around 0.9 and correlation coefficients above 0.98.

Spanning cysteine to phenylalanine, the CDR3 consists of 16 amino acids. The only DNA kept is the CDR3, 48 bases in frame from the first base. The germline V gene supplies CDR1 MNHEY and CDR2 SVGAGI. Using a constant-region primer and ProtoScript II reverse transcriptase, TCRbeta-specific cDNA was reverse-transcribed from around 520 ng total RNA. TCRbeta libraries were built with three nested multiplex PCR rounds, a slightly modified ARM-PCR procedure. Each of the first two PCR rounds ran for about 10 cycles and used multiplex TRBV1-TRBV30 forward primers together with a Cbeta reverse primer. Sample barcodes and Illumina adapters were added in a final 25-cycle PCR using Deep VentR polymerase. Before sequencing, amplicons of 200-500 bp were gel-purified using a QIAquick gel extraction kit. An Illumina HiSeq 2500 was used to sequence the TCRbeta amplicons, generating 250-bp paired-end reads. Regarding the original processing steps: Reads were quality-trimmed with Trimmomatic v0.33, and paired reads were merged with FLASH v1.2.11 to recover full CDR3 sequences. V, D and J germline segments were assigned to the rearranged TCRbeta sequences by MiGEC v1.2.1b. Clonotype statistics, along with Shannon-Wiener diversity indices, were calculated using VDJtools v1.0.0. Except for diversity analysis, only each sample's 250 most abundant clonotypes were used in subsequent analyses to reduce sampling bias. TCRdb reran the public reads through fastp at Q25 and MiXCR, keeping productive beta chains. Each CDR3 protein gets just one entry, which takes the most common genes and DNA from the rows behind it. The V and J calls, along with clone size, are taken from TCRdb and not from the paper's own processing. The sample contains approximately 210,000 distinct CDR3 sequences, about 65% of them found a single time. The ten top clones hold around 7.1% of the sample.

Blood RNA was extracted from unsorted whole blood using TRIzol reagent, and germline DNA was obtained with the DNeasy Blood & Tissue kit. Patients had chronic HBV infection and were treatment-naive at sampling. Before surgery, approximately 4.3 milliliters of peripheral blood were drawn into K2EDTA tubes. The full study reports these points: Repertoire overlap was higher between tumor regions (mean approximately 36%) than tumor-adjacent (approximately 17%) or tumor-blood (14%) pairs, consistent with antigen-driven expansion. Because sequencing covered only the TCR beta chain and unpaired alpha chains were not captured, true repertoire diversity is likely underestimated. Because the samples were bulk and unsorted, CD4+ and CD8+ T cell repertoires could not be compared. With just a handful of patients in the study, the authors point out that the findings should be validated in a larger study. A significantly larger repertoire fraction was made up by the top 250 clones in tumors than in blood (p = 0.039).

About this clonotype itself: Which antigen it targets is not known. One end of the junction is discordant with germline, which a read error may explain.

The source is a woman aged 55-70 years with primary liver carcinoma and hepatitis B virus infection. The V and J genes are TRBV6-5 and TRBJ2-1; a stretch of 9 junction bases matches TRBD1. Sequenced sample: peripheral blood. The CDR3 in this case is CATSYGGTGSYNEQFF. The DNA sequence is TGTGCCACCAGTTACGGCGGGACAGGGTCCTACAATGAGCAGTTCTTC.